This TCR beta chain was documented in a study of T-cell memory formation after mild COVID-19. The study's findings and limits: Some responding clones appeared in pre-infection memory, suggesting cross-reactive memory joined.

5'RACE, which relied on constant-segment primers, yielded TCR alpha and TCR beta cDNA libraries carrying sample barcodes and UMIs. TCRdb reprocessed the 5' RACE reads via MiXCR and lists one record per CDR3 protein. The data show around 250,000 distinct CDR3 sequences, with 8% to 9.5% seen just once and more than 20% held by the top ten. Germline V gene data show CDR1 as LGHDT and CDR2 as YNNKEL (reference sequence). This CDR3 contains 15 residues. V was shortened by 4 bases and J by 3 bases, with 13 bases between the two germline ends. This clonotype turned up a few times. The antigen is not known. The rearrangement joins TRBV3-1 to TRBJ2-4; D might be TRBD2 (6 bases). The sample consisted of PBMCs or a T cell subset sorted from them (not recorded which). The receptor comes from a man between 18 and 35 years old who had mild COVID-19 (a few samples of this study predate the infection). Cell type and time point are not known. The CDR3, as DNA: TGTGCCAGCAGCCGGCGGGATTCGGTCAAAAACATTCAGTACTTC. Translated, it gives CASSRRDSVKNIQYF.